What follows describes a single T cell receptor beta chain. The sample is drawn from a study of blood T cell repertoires in COVID-19. In the study overall: COVID-19 samples, acute and convalescent, were from the United States, Italy and Spain. PBMCs, B-cell-depleted T cells, or T cells were the source of the cDNA or gDNA that made up the material.

Original analysis: Scientists estimated how many nucleated cells there were by amplifying reference gene primers. Data came from immunoSEQ multiplex PCR; TCRdb stores just in-frame clones and leaves some out. V and J calls and clone size are copied from that table; D and trimming were computed from the DNA. This sample yields 200,000 to 300,000 clones, of which around 85% are seen a single time; less than 6.5% belongs to the top ten. The CDR3 has 13 amino acids. With V trimmed by 3 bases and J by 4 bases, 3 bases remained unmatched. It was during active infection that Seattle patients were enrolled and then longitudinally followed.

Source material: peripheral blood. The sequence derives from a man in his fifties with COVID-19, enrolled during active disease. The V call is TRBV12-3 or TRBV12-4, the J call TRBJ2-7; 7 bases line up with TRBD2. DNA for the CDR3: TGTGCCAGCAGTTTGCGGGAGACGTACGAGCAGTACTTC. Protein sequence: CASSLRETYEQYF.